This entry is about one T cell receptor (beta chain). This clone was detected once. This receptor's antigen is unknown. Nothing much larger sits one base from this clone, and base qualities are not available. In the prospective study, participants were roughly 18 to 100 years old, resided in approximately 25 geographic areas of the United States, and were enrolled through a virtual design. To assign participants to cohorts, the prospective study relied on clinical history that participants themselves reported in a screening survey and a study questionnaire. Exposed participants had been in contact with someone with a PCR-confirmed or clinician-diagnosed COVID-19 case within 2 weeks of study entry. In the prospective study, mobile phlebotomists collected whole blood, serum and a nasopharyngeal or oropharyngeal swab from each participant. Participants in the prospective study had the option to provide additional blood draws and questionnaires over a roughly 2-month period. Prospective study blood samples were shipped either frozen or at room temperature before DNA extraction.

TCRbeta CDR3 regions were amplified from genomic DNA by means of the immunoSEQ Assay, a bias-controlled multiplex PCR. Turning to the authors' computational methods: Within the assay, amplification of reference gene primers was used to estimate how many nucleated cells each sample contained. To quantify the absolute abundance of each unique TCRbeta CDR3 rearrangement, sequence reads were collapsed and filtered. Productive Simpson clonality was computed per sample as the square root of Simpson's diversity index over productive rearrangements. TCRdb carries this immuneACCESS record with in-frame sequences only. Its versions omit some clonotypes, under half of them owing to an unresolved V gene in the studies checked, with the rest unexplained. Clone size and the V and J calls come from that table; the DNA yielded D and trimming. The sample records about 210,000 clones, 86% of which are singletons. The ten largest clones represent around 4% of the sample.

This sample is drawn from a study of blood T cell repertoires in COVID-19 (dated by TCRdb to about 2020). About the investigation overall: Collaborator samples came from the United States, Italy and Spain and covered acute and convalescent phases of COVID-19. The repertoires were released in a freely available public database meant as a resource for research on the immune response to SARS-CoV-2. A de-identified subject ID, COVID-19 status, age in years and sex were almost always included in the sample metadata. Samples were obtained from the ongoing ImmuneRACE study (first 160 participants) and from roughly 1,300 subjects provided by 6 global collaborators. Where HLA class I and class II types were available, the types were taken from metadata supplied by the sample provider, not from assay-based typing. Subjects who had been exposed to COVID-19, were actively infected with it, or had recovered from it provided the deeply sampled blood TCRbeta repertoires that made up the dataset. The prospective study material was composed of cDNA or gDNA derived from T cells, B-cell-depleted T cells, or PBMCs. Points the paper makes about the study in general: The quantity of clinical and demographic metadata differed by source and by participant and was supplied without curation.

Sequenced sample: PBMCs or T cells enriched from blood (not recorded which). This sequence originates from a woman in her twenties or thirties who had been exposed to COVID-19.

The CDR3 amino acid sequence is: CASSVPFGQGNTDTQYF. The nucleotide sequence is given as TGTGCCAGCAGCGTACCCTTTGGACAGGGCAACACAGATACGCAGTATTTT. The chain joins TRBV9 to TRBJ2-3, with TRBD1 matching 8 junction bases. CDR1 and CDR2 are drawn from the germline V gene: SGDLS, YYNGEE. Germline trimming amounts to 1 base on V and 2 bases on J, with 9 as the count of junction bases outside the gene matches. Including cysteine and phenylalanine, the CDR3 has 17 amino acids. Just CDR3 DNA is preserved here, 51 bases in frame from base 1.